Listed below are T cell receptor beta chains from one sample, sequenced in a study of identifying expanded T cells in peripheral blood. Produced via immunoSEQ multiplex PCR; TCRdb's table is partial and in-frame only. Of some 130,000 clones in the sample, 75% to 90% are singletons; the top ten hold roughly 8%. Source material: blood. The receptors were gathered from a person aged 18 to 70 in good health. Each CDR3 is given with its conserved first and last residue. The D gene is left open where the match is weak. Only some rows state a clone size, as once, few, many or a class for expanded clones.

clone size: -
V gene: TRBV5-1
J gene: TRBJ2-4
D gene: -
CDR3 DNA: TGCGCCAGCAGCCACGACGGGGCGCTAGCCAAAAACATTCAGTACTTC
CDR3 protein: CASSHDGALAKNIQYF

clone size: -
V gene: TRBV6-6
J gene: TRBJ1-5
D gene: -
CDR3 DNA: TGTGCCAGCAGTCTACGGACAGAAAATCAGCCCCAGCATTTT
CDR3 protein: CASSLRTENQPQHF

clone size: -
V gene: TRBV7-3
J gene: TRBJ2-3
D gene: -
CDR3 DNA: TGTGCCAGCAGCTTTCAGGGCGGGAAAGATACGCAGTATTTT
CDR3 protein: CASSFQGGKDTQYF

clone size: -
V gene: TRBV30
J gene: TRBJ2-7
D gene: TRBD1
CDR3 DNA: TGTGCCTGGAGGGGTAACAGGGGCGAGCAGTACTTC
CDR3 protein: CAWRGNRGEQYF

clone size: once
V gene: TRBV7-7
J gene: TRBJ2-7
D gene: -
CDR3 DNA: TGTGCCAGCAGTCAAGACCTATCCTACGAGCAGTACTTC
CDR3 protein: CASSQDLSYEQYF

clone size: -
V gene: TRBV10-3
J gene: TRBJ1-1
D gene: TRBD1
CDR3 DNA: TGTGCCATCACAGGACAGGGGGCGGAAGCTTTCTTT
CDR3 protein: CAITGQGAEAFF

clone size: -
V gene: TRBV7-9
J gene: TRBJ1-1
D gene: -
CDR3 DNA: TGTGCCAGCAGCCGCGCAGGGCCGGGGAACACTGAAGCTTTCTTT
CDR3 protein: CASSRAGPGNTEAFF

clone size: -
V gene: TRBV6-4
J gene: TRBJ2-1
D gene: -
CDR3 DNA: TGTGCCACTCCCATCGGTAGCTCCTACAATGAGCAGTTCTTC
CDR3 protein: CATPIGSSYNEQFF

clone size: -
V gene: TRBV7-3
J gene: TRBJ2-1
D gene: -
CDR3 DNA: TGTGCCAGCAGCTTAACGGGGCCAATCTCCTACAATGAGCAGTTCTTC
CDR3 protein: CASSLTGPISYNEQFF

clone size: -
V gene: TRBV6-4
J gene: TRBJ1-5
D gene: TRBD1
CDR3 DNA: TGTGCCAGCAGTGACTTCGGGACAGGGGGCAATCAGCCCCAGCATTTT
CDR3 protein: CASSDFGTGGNQPQHF

clone size: -
V gene: TRBV19
J gene: TRBJ1-5
D gene: -
CDR3 DNA: TGTGCCAGTAGTGTGAGGCGAAGGGGCAATCAGCCCCAGCATTTT
CDR3 protein: CASSVRRRGNQPQHF

clone size: -
V gene: TRBV15
J gene: TRBJ1-4
D gene: -
CDR3 DNA: TGTGCCACCTATAACCAGGCGGCTGGGGAAAAACTGTTTTTT
CDR3 protein: CATYNQAAGEKLFF

clone size: -
V gene: TRBV27
J gene: TRBJ2-7
D gene: -
CDR3 DNA: TGTGCCAGCAGTCCTTCCTACGAGCAGTACTTC
CDR3 protein: CASSPSYEQYF

clone size: -
V gene: TRBV18
J gene: TRBJ1-2
D gene: -
CDR3 DNA: TGTGCCAGCTCACCACCGAATTTGGGCAGGAACTATGGCTACACCTTC
CDR3 protein: CASSPPNLGRNYGYTF

clone size: few
V gene: TRBV7-9
J gene: TRBJ1-1
D gene: TRBD1
CDR3 DNA: TGTGCCAGCAGCTCCCGACAGGGGGTAAAAGCTTTCTTT
CDR3 protein: CASSSRQGVKAFF

clone size: -
V gene: TRBV6-5
J gene: TRBJ2-2
D gene: TRBD2
CDR3 DNA: TGTGCCAGCAGGTCCGCGGGAGCGAACACCGGGGAGCTGTTTTTT
CDR3 protein: CASRSAGANTGELFF

clone size: -
V gene: TRBV20-1
J gene: TRBJ1-2
D gene: -
CDR3 DNA: TGCAGTGCTAGAGAACCCAGGGTTAACACCTTC
CDR3 protein: CSAREPRVNTF

clone size: -
V gene: TRBV7-2
J gene: TRBJ2-1
D gene: TRBD2
CDR3 DNA: TGTGCCAGCAGCCCCCCGCCCGGGGGGAATGAGCAGTTCTTC
CDR3 protein: CASSPPPGGNEQFF

clone size: -
V gene: TRBV6-6
J gene: TRBJ1-5
D gene: TRBD1
CDR3 DNA: TGTGCCAGTGACAGGGGGCGATCGAGTCAGCCCCAGCATTTT
CDR3 protein: CASDRGRSSQPQHF

clone size: -
V gene: TRBV18
J gene: TRBJ2-3
D gene: -
CDR3 DNA: TGTGCCAGCTCACCGGGAATCACAGATACGCAGTATTTT
CDR3 protein: CASSPGITDTQYF

clone size: -
V gene: TRBV15
J gene: TRBJ2-1
D gene: -
CDR3 DNA: TGTGCCACCAGCAGAGACAGGAACAATGAGCAGTTCTTC
CDR3 protein: CATSRDRNNEQFF

clone size: -
V gene: TRBV19
J gene: TRBJ2-7
D gene: TRBD1
CDR3 DNA: TGTGCCAGTAGTCCCCGAGGACAGGGGGCGCGAAAGCAGTACTTC
CDR3 protein: CASSPRGQGARKQYF

clone size: -
V gene: TRBV7-8
J gene: TRBJ1-4
D gene: -
CDR3 DNA: TGTGCCAGCAGCTTCACATGGGACTTGAATGAAAAACTGTTTTTT
CDR3 protein: CASSFTWDLNEKLFF

clone size: few
V gene: TRBV29-1
J gene: TRBJ1-5
D gene: -
CDR3 DNA: TGCAGCGTTGAAAAGGCTAGGGGTCAGCCCCAGCATTTT
CDR3 protein: CSVEKARGQPQHF

clone size: -
V gene: TRBV5-5
J gene: TRBJ2-1
D gene: -
CDR3 DNA: TGTGCCAGCAGCCCGAATCTTGCGGGGTACAATGAGCAGTTCTTC
CDR3 protein: CASSPNLAGYNEQFF

clone size: -
V gene: TRBV7-9
J gene: TRBJ1-5
D gene: TRBD1
CDR3 DNA: TGTGCCAGCAGCTCGACAGGGGGCGATCAGCCCCAGCATTTT
CDR3 protein: CASSSTGGDQPQHF

clone size: -
V gene: TRBV27
J gene: TRBJ1-3
D gene: -
CDR3 DNA: TGTGCCAGCAGTCCCGGCGTGGGGTTCTCTGGAAACACCATATATTTT
CDR3 protein: CASSPGVGFSGNTIYF